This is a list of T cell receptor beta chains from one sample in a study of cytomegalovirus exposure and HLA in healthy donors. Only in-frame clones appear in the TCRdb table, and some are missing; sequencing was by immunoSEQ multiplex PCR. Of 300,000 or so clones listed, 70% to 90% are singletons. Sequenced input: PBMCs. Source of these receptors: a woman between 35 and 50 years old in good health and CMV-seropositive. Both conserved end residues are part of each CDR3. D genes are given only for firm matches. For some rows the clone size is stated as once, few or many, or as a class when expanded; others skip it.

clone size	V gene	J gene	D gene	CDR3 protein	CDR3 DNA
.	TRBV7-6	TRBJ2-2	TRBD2	CASRLAGQNTGELFF	TGTGCCAGCAGACTAGCGGGACAGAACACCGGGGAGCTGTTTTTT
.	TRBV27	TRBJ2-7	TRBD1	CATFSQGAPYEQYF	TGTGCCACATTCTCGCAGGGGGCACCCTACGAGCAGTACTTC
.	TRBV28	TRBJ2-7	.	CASSFTPIYEQYF	TGTGCCAGCAGTTTCACACCGATCTACGAGCAGTACTTC
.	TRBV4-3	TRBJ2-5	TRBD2	CASSQGRTGVAGLQTQYF	TGCGCCAGCAGCCAAGGGAGGACGGGGGTAGCGGGCCTCCAGACCCAGTACTTC
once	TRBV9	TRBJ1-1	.	CASSVVVGRANTEAFF	TGTGCCAGCAGCGTAGTGGTAGGGCGGGCGAACACTGAAGCTTTCTTT
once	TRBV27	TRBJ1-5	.	CVRRRGCNQPQHF	TGTGTCCGGAGACGGGGATGCAATCAGCCCCAGCATTTT
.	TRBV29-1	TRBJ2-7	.	CSPQTYEQYF	TGCAGCCCCCAGACTTACGAGCAGTACTTC
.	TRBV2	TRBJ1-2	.	CASSHQDIDGYTF	TGTGCCAGCAGTCATCAGGACATTGATGGCTACACCTTC
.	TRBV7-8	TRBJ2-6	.	CASSLAPIARDSGANVLTF	TGTGCCAGCAGCTTAGCCCCTATCGCCCGGGACTCTGGGGCCAACGTCCTGACTTTC
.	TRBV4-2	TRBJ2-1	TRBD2	CASSQDRLAGISNEQFF	TGTGCCAGCAGCCAAGATCGGCTAGCGGGGATCAGCAATGAGCAGTTCTTC
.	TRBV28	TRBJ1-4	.	CASKGANEKLFF	TGTGCCAGCAAGGGAGCTAATGAAAAACTGTTTTTT
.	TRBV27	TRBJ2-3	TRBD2	CASSLNPSGIVGDTQYF	TGTGCCAGCAGTTTAAACCCTAGCGGGATCGTTGGAGATACGCAGTATTTT
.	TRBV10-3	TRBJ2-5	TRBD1	CAISGQGRPETQYF	TGTGCCATCAGTGGACAGGGGCGGCCAGAGACCCAGTACTTC
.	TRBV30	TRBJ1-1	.	CAWNRHTENTEAFF	TGTGCCTGGAACAGACACACCGAGAACACTGAAGCTTTCTTT
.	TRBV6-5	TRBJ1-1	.	CASTLLTAVNTEAFF	TGTGCCAGCACCCTACTGACAGCCGTGAACACTGAAGCTTTCTTT
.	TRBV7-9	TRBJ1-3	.	CASSLLVDTASGNTIYF	TGTGCCAGCAGCTTATTGGTGGACACCGCCTCTGGAAACACCATATATTTT
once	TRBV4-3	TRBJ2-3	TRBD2	CASSQVPSGVSTDTQYF	TGCGCCAGCAGCCAAGTACCTAGCGGGGTTAGCACAGATACGCAGTATTTT
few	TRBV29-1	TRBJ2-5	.	CSVEDPGGLQETQYF	TGCAGCGTTGAAGATCCCGGGGGGCTCCAAGAGACCCAGTACTTC
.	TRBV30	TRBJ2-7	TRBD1	CAWSGPPRGSYEQYF	TGTGCCTGGAGTGGCCCCCCCAGGGGGTCCTACGAGCAGTACTTC
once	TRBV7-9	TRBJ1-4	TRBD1	CASSLATGLSEKLFF	TGTGCCAGCAGCTTAGCGACAGGGTTAAGCGAAAAACTGTTTTTT
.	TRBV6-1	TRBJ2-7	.	CASSVTGAGSYEQYF	TGTGCCAGCAGTGTAACAGGGGCGGGGTCCTACGAGCAGTACTTC
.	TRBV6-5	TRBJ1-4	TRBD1	CASSYSGQGEKLFF	TGTGCCAGCAGTTACTCGGGACAGGGTGAAAAACTGTTTTTT
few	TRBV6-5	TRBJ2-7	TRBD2	CASRGTSGIYEQYF	TGTGCCAGCAGGGGGACTAGCGGGATCTACGAGCAGTACTTC
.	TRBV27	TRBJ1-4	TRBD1	CASSLRAVGQGGEKLFF	TGTGCCAGCAGTTTACGGGCCGTCGGACAGGGGGGTGAAAAACTGTTTTTT
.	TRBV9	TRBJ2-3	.	CASSVSGQQVVGDTQYF	TGTGCCAGCAGCGTAAGCGGGCAACAGGTGGTGGGAGATACGCAGTATTTT
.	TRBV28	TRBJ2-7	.	CASSFTGIAYEQYF	TGTGCCAGCAGTTTTACGGGGATAGCCTACGAGCAGTACTTC
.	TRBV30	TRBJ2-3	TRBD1	CAFGQGGLNTDTQYF	TGTGCCTTCGGACAGGGAGGCCTGAACACAGATACGCAGTATTTT
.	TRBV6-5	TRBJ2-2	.	CASSSGVQLFF	TGTGCCAGCAGTTCCGGAGTGCAGCTGTTTTTT
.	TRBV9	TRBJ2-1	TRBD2	CASSLLAGVNNEQFF	TGTGCCAGCAGCCTACTAGCGGGGGTCAACAATGAGCAGTTCTTC
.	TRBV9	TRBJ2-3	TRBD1	CASSVEGTGGDRRDTQYF	TGTGCCAGCAGCGTAGAAGGGACAGGGGGCGATCGAAGAGATACGCAGTATTTT
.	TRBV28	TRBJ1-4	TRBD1	CASSLRTGRLEKLFF	TGTGCCAGCAGTTTACGGACAGGGAGGCTTGAAAAACTGTTTTTT
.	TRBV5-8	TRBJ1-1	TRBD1	CASSLWSGGTEAFF	TGTGCCAGCAGCTTGTGGTCAGGGGGCACTGAAGCTTTCTTT
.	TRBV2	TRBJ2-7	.	CASSWGERTYEQYF	TGTGCCAGCAGCTGGGGGGAACGAACCTACGAGCAGTACTTC
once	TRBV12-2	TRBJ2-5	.	CASLSMDNEETQYF	TGTGCAAGTCTAAGTATGGACAACGAAGAGACCCAGTACTTC
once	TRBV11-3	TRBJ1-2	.	CASSFDRGGYTF	TGTGCCAGCAGCTTTGATAGGGGCGGCTACACCTTC
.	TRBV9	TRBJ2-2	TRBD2	CASSVGTGTSPIGELFF	TGTGCCAGCAGCGTAGGCACCGGGACTAGTCCGATCGGGGAGCTGTTTTTT
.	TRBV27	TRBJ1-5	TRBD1	CASSSTHRGLNGNQPQHF	TGTGCCAGCAGTTCTACTCACAGGGGGCTAAATGGCAATCAGCCCCAGCATTTT
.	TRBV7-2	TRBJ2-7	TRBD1	CASSPDRGRDEQYF	TGTGCCAGCAGCCCCGACAGGGGTAGAGACGAGCAGTACTTC
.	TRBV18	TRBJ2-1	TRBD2	CASSPSLAGGGAEQFF	TGTGCCAGCTCACCATCCCTAGCGGGAGGAGGGGCTGAGCAGTTCTTC